One and the same sample provided the 5 T cell receptor beta chains below, sequenced in a study of blood T cell repertoires in COVID-19. Profiled with immunoSEQ multiplex PCR; TCRdb holds only in-frame clones, not every one. In the table there are about 120,000 clones, about 90% of which are singletons. The specimen sequenced was peripheral blood. These receptors all stem from a woman between 55 and 75 years old with COVID-19, enrolled during active disease.

The genes are TRBV6-1 and TRBJ1-2; a weak D match, TRBD1 (5 bases). This CDR3 has 14 amino acids. V was pared by 0 bases and J by 5 bases, with 10 bases between. Germline V gene data show CDR1 as MNHNS and CDR2 as SASEGT. The DNA for the CDR3 is TGTGCCAGCAGTGAAGCGACAGACCTGTATGGCTACACCTTC. Its protein product is CASSEATDLYGYTF.

This clone has a handful of counts. The chain joins TRBV3-1 (or the pseudogene TRBV3-2) to TRBJ2-3, with 8 bases lining up with TRBD2. The CDR3 is made up of 16 amino acids. The germline CDR1 and CDR2 sequences are LGHDT and YNNKEL (reference sequence). J lost 4 bases, V lost 4 bases, and 10 bases had no gene match. CDR3 sequence (DNA): TGTGCCAGCAGCCGAGGGCTAGCGGGTTTTGCAGATACGCAGTATTTT. It yields the protein CASSRGLAGFADTQYF.

The J gene is TRBJ1-4, the V gene TRBV4-2; 8 positions match TRBD1. The V gene's germline CDR1 is LGHNA and CDR2 YNFKEQ. V shed 2 bases and J 1 base; nucleotides not matched to a gene: 3. The CDR3 sequence is 16 residues long. CDR3 sequence (DNA): TGTGCCAGCAGCCAAACGGGGACAGGAACTAATGAAAAACTGTTTTTT. It is translated as CASSQTGTGTNEKLFF.

CDR3 protein: CAWSVELQANSPLHF. The CDR3 coding sequence is TGTGCCTGGAGTGTAGAGTTACAGGCCAATTCACCCCTCCACTTT. This sequence joins TRBV30 and TRBJ1-6, with a tentative D call TRBD1 (5 bases). Germline loops: CDR1 GTSNPN, CDR2 SVGIG (reference sequence). The CDR3 covers 15 residues. With 0 bases removed from V and 7 bases from J, the gap between germline ends came to 13 bases. The whole variable domain, filled in from reference TRBV30 and TRBJ1-6, reads SQTIHQWPATLVQPVGSPLSLECTVEGTSNPNLYWYRQAAGRGLQLLFYSVGIGQISSEVPQNLSASRPQDRQFILSSKKLLLSDSGFYLCAWSVELQANSPLHFGNGTRLTVT.

The rearrangement joins TRBV6-2 or TRBV6-3 to TRBJ2-2; perhaps TRBD1 as D (6 bases). The V gene lost 6 bases and the J gene lost 0 bases, with 17 bases spanning the gap. The CDR3 extends over 17 amino acids. Germline V gives CDR1 MNHEY, CDR2 SVGEGT. The CDR3 spells CASSPRPGAPNTGELFF. The CDR3 coding sequence is TGTGCCAGCAGCCCTCGCCCAGGGGCCCCGAACACCGGGGAGCTGTTTTTT.